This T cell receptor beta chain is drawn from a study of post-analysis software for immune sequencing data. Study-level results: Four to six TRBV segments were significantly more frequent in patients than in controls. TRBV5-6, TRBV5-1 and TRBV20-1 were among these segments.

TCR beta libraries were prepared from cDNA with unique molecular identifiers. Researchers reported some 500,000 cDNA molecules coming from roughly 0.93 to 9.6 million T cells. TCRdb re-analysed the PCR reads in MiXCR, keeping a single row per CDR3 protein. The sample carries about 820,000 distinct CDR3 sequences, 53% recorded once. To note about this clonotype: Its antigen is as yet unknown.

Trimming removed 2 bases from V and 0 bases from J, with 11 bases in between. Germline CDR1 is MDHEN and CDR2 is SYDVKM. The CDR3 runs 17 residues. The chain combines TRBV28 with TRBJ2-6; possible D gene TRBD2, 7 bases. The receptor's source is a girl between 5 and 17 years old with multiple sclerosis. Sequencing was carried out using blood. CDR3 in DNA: TGTGCCAGCAGTTTAAGGGGGGGGCCCTCTGGGGCCAACGTCCTGACTTTC. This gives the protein CASSLRGGPSGANVLTF.